This passage covers 19 T cell receptor beta chains from one sample sequenced in a study of cytotoxic CD8 clonotypes in ibrutinib-treated CLL. Produced via immunoSEQ multiplex PCR; TCRdb's table is partial and in-frame only. The profile shows about 200,000 clones, about 75% of them singletons. The specimen was PBMCs, collected after 12 months of ibrutinib treatment. Receptor source: a human donor with chronic lymphocytic leukemia.

V is TRBV5-6 and J is TRBJ1-2, with D maybe TRBD1 (5 bases). In germline, CDR1 is SGHDT, CDR2 YYEEEE. V gave up 4 bases and J gave up 8 bases, with 12 bases separating them. This CDR3 spans 12 amino acids. Here the CDR3 DNA reads TGTGCCAGCAGCCAGCCGGACACGGGCTACACCTTC. It encodes CASSQPDTGYTF.

This chain uses TRBV4-3 with TRBJ2-7; 13 nucleotides align to TRBD2. This CDR3 is built from 17 residues. J was trimmed by 0 bases and V by 4 bases; bases with no gene match: 6. Germline V gene sequence: CDR1 LGHNA, CDR2 YSLEER. CDR3 sequence: CASSPGTSGTNSYEQYF. In DNA, the CDR3 is TGCGCCAGCAGCCCTGGGACTAGCGGGACCAACTCCTACGAGCAGTACTTC.

The V and J genes are TRBV5-6 and TRBJ1-3; D possibly corresponds to TRBD1 (6 bases). CDR1 is SGHDT, CDR2 YYEEEE, per germline. CDR3 length equals 16 residues. V lost 0 bases and J lost 1, with 11 bases in between. The CDR3 bases are TGTGCCAGCAGCTTGGCACAGGGCTCTTCTGGAAACACCATATATTTT. The encoded protein is CASSLAQGSSGNTIYF.

The chain joins TRBV6-1 to TRBJ1-2; TRBD1 agrees at 7 bases. The CDR3 consists of 15 residues. The germline gives CDR1 MNHNS, CDR2 SASEGT. V dropped 5 bases and J dropped 4; count of bases not matched to a gene: 10. CDR3 bases: TGTGCCAGCAGTTTATCACAGGGGACAACCTATGGCTACACCTTC. This translates into CASSLSQGTTYGYTF.

The chain combines TRBV28 with TRBJ2-3; 11 positions match TRBD2. The CDR3 contains 19 residues. The V gene end was trimmed by 2 bases and the J gene end by 5 bases; junction bases not matched to a gene: 15. The germline V gene encodes CDR1 MDHEN and CDR2 SYDVKM. CDR3 loop: CASSLVDGPSGRRGDTQYF. The CDR3 DNA reads as TGTGCCAGCAGTTTAGTTGATGGGCCTAGCGGGAGGCGGGGAGATACGCAGTATTTT.

The chain has TRBV7-9 and TRBJ2-7; 9 positions agree with TRBD1. This CDR3 has 15 amino acids. V lost 2 bases and J lost 1; bases outside the gene matches: 3. Looked up from germline, CDR1 is SEHNR and CDR2 is FQNEAQ (reference sequence). CDR3 sequence (DNA): TGTGCCAGCAGCTTAAAGGGACAGGGTTCCTACGAGCAGTACTTC. Amino acids: CASSLKGQGSYEQYF. Together with reference TRBV7-9 and TRBJ2-7, the CDR3 gives the full variable domain: DTGVSQNPRHKITKRGQNVTFRCDPISEHNRLYWYRQTLGQGPEFLTYFQNEAQLEKSRLLSDRFSAERPKGSFSTLEIQRTEQGDSAMYLCASSLKGQGSYEQYFGPGTRLTVT.

V gene TRBV10-3 combines with J gene TRBJ1-5; no definite D call. The CDR3 is 14 amino acids. Germline V gene sequence: CDR1 ENHRY, CDR2 SYGVKD. The ends were cut back, 0 bases at V and 4 bases at J, with 7 bases in the middle. The CDR3 loop reads CAISESAQNQPQHF. In nucleotides, the CDR3 is TGTGCCATCAGTGAGTCGGCTCAGAATCAGCCCCAGCATTTT.

This chain links TRBV15 with TRBJ1-1; D possibly corresponds to TRBD1 (5 bases). V lost 3 bases, J lost 4 bases, and 9 bases lay in between. This CDR3 comprises 13 residues. From germline, CDR1 is LNHNV and CDR2 YYDKDF (reference sequence). CDR3 sequence (DNA): TGTGCCACCAGCAGCATTAGGGGCACTGAAGCTTTCTTT. Its translation is CATSSIRGTEAFF.

The CDR3 DNA sequence: TGTGCCAGCAGCTTAGGAGGATTTAATCAGCCCCAGCATTTT. It yields the protein CASSLGGFNQPQHF. The chain uses TRBV7-2 and TRBJ1-5, with no clear D. With 1 base removed from V and 4 bases from J, the gap between germline ends came to 8 bases. Germline assignment: CDR1 SGHTA and CDR2 FQGNSA. The CDR3 is 14 residues long.

This clone was picked up a small number of times. The chain combines TRBV30 with TRBJ1-5; D gene ambiguous. There are 13 residues in the CDR3. The germline CDR1 and CDR2 sequences are GTSNPN and SVGIG (reference sequence). Trimming removed 2 bases from V and 5 bases from J, with 10 bases in between. CDR3 protein: CAWSYSWDQPQHF. The CDR3 DNA is TGTGCCTGGAGTTATAGTTGGGATCAGCCCCAGCATTTT. Based on the CDR3 plus reference TRBV30 and TRBJ1-5, the full variable domain is SQTIHQWPATLVQPVGSPLSLECTVEGTSNPNLYWYRQAAGRGLQLLFYSVGIGQISSEVPQNLSASRPQDRQFILSSKKLLLSDSGFYLCAWSYSWDQPQHFGDGTRLSIL.

This clone came up a few times. Other DNA sequences from this sample encode an identical CDR3 as well. The J gene is TRBJ1-5, the V gene TRBV30, with unresolved D. From germline, CDR1 is GTSNPN and CDR2 SVGIG (reference sequence). The CDR3 has 13 amino acids. Trimming removed 3 bases at V and 0 bases at J, with 6 bases between. The CDR3 coding sequence is TGTGCCTGGAGCGCAAGTAGCAATCAGCCCCAGCATTTT. Its protein is CAWSASSNQPQHF.

This clone showed up just a few times. V and J are TRBV6-5 and TRBJ1-5; maybe TRBD1 (5 bases). This CDR3 contains 15 residues. Germline V gives CDR1 MNHEY, CDR2 SVGAGI. Trimming took 3 bases from V and 5 from J, leaving 14 bases between them. CDR3 sequence (DNA): TGTGCCAGCAGTTATCGGGGGGGGAAGGATCAGCCCCAGCATTTT. Translation: CASSYRGGKDQPQHF.

The rearrangement uses TRBV7-9 and TRBJ2-6, with D uncertain. Trimming pared 4 bases from V and 0 bases from J, leaving 4 bases between. The germline V gene encodes CDR1 SEHNR and CDR2 FQNEAQ (reference sequence). CDR3 length: 14 amino acids. The CDR3 DNA follows: TGTGCCAGCAGCTCCGCCTCTGGGGCCAACGTCCTGACTTTC. This codes for CASSSASGANVLTF. Full variable domain (outside the CDR3, taken from reference TRBV7-9 and TRBJ2-6): DTGVSQNPRHKITKRGQNVTFRCDPISEHNRLYWYRQTLGQGPEFLTYFQNEAQLEKSRLLSDRFSAERPKGSFSTLEIQRTEQGDSAMYLCASSSASGANVLTFGAGSRLTVL.

This chain joins TRBV29-1 and TRBJ1-3, with a tentative D call TRBD1 (5 bases). This CDR3 comprises 13 residues. Germline V gene sequence: CDR1 SQVTM, CDR2 ANQGSEA. Trimming cost V 2 bases and J 8 bases, with 13 bases left between them. CDR3 residues: CSVESGKRDTIYF. The CDR3 nucleotides are TGCAGCGTTGAATCAGGGAAAAGGGACACCATATATTTT.

There are a few counts of this clone. The chain combines TRBV11-3 with TRBJ2-7, with 7 bases aligning to TRBD2. The germline CDR1 and CDR2 sequences are SGHNT and YENEEA. This CDR3 comprises 15 residues. Trimming removed 6 bases from V and 5 bases from J; junction bases left unmatched: 13. The CDR3 is CASRGRGTPGHEQYF. In DNA form, the CDR3 reads TGTGCCAGCAGGGGGAGGGGCACCCCGGGCCACGAGCAGTACTTC.

This clone has more than one count but fewer than ten. The rearrangement joins TRBV14 to TRBJ2-7; either TRBD1 or TRBD2 may supply D (6 bases each). The length of the CDR3 is 18 residues. CDR1 is SGHDN, CDR2 FVKESK, per germline. V lost 0 bases to trimming and J lost 3 bases, with 21 bases between them. The CDR3 DNA reads as TGTGCCAGCAGCCAAGATCGCAAGGGGGGAACCCGCCACTACGAGCAGTACTTC. Its protein is CASSQDRKGGTRHYEQYF.

The chain is built from TRBV5-4 and TRBJ1-1; D is possibly TRBD1 (6 bases). This CDR3 has 14 residues. Germline-derived CDR1 and CDR2 are SGHNT and YYREEE (reference sequence). V was shortened by 3 bases and J by 4 bases, with 13 bases between the two germline ends. The CDR3 bases are TGTGCCAGCAGCTCCGACAGGCTGAGCACTGAAGCTTTCTTT. It yields the protein CASSSDRLSTEAFF.

The DNA for the CDR3 is TGTGCCAGTCGGACTAGCGGATACTACGAGCAGTACTTC. Protein sequence: CASRTSGYYEQYF. V is TRBV28 and J is TRBJ2-7; the match to TRBD2 covers 10 bases. CDR1 and CDR2 from the germline V gene are MDHEN and SYDVKM. J gave up 3 bases and V 9 bases, and 5 bases lay outside the gene matches. This CDR3 comprises 13 residues. Full variable domain (outside the CDR3, taken from reference TRBV28 and TRBJ2-7): DVKVTQSSRYLVKRTGEKVFLECVQDMDHENMFWYRQDPGLGLRLIYFSYDVKMKEKGDIPEGYSVSREKKERFSLILESASTNQTSMYLCASRTSGYYEQYFGPGTRLTVT.

The chain employs TRBV7-2 and TRBJ1-4; 9 bases are a match to TRBD1. The CDR3 runs 14 residues. The V gene end was trimmed by 4 bases and the J gene end by 7 bases; junction bases not matched to a gene: 4. The germline CDR1 and CDR2 sequences are SGHTA and FQGNSA. In nucleotides, the CDR3 is TGTGCCAGCAGCTGGGACAGGGAAAGTGAAAAACTGTTTTTT. It translates to CASSWDRESEKLFF.